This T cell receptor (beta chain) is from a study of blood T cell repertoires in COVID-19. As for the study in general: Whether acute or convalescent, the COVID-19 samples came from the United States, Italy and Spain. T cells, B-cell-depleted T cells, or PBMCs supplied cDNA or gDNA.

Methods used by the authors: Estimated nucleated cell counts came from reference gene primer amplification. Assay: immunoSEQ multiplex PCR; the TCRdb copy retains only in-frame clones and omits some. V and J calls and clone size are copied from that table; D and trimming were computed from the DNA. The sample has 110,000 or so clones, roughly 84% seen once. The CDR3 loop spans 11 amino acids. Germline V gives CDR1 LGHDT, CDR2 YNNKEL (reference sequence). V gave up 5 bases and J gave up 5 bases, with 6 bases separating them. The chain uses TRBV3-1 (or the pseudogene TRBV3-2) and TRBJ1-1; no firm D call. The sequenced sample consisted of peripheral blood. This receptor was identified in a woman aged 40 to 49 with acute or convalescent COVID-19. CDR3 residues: CASSSRTEAFF. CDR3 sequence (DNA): TGTGCCAGCAGCTCCCGTACTGAAGCTTTCTTT.